The 14 T cell receptor beta chains listed next were all sequenced from one sample in a study of blood T cell repertoires in COVID-19. Profiling relied on immunoSEQ multiplex PCR, and the TCRdb table lists in-frame clones only, not all of them. The table lists around 400,000 clones, over 75% of them singletons, with 8% to 13% in the top ten. Sequencing input: peripheral blood. These receptors came from a woman in her 30s with COVID-19, enrolled during active disease.

The chain joins TRBV5-6 to TRBJ1-2; D uncertain. The CDR3 spans 17 residues. Between the trimmed V and J ends, which lost 5 bases and 0 bases, there was a span of 20 bases. CDR1 and CDR2 from the germline V gene are SGHDT and YYEEEE. The CDR3 DNA reads TGTGCCAGCAGTCTGAGGTTTGCGGTGGCCACTAACTATGGCTACACCTTC. The encoded protein is CASSLRFAVATNYGYTF.

The CDR3 here is CASSSQGESSYNEQFF. The CDR3 nucleotides are TGTGCCAGCAGCTCGCAGGGGGAGAGCTCCTACAATGAGCAGTTCTTC. The J gene is TRBJ2-1, the V gene TRBV5-6; TRBD1 matches at 7 bases. The V gene end was trimmed by 3 bases and the J gene end by 0 bases; junction bases not matched to a gene: 6. This CDR3 has 16 residues. The germline V gene has CDR1 SGHDT and CDR2 YYEEEE.

The rearrangement uses TRBV2 and TRBJ2-7; perhaps TRBD1 as D (6 bases). This CDR3 region has 13 residues. Germline V lookup: CDR1 SNHLY, CDR2 FYNNEI. V was cut by 6 bases and J by 2 bases, with 11 bases left in between. This CDR3 reads CASSSGQTYEQYF. DNA for the CDR3: TGTGCCAGCAGCTCCGGACAGACCTACGAGCAGTACTTC. The full variable domain, rest sourced from reference TRBV2 and TRBJ2-7, is EPEVTQTPSHQVTQMGQEVILRCVPISNHLYFYWYRQILGQKVEFLVSFYNNEISEKSEIFDDQFSVERPDGSNFTLKIRSTKLEDSAMYFCASSSGQTYEQYFGPGTRLTVT.

J is TRBJ2-2 and V is TRBV7-3; TRBD1 is a possible D gene (6 bases). Trimming removed 5 bases from V and 0 bases from J, with 10 bases in between. The germline gives CDR1 SGHTA, CDR2 FQGTGA. CDR3 size: 15 residues. CDR3 coding DNA: TGTGCCAGCAGCCCGGGACAAACGAACACCGGGGAGCTGTTTTTT. It yields the protein CASSPGQTNTGELFF.

This rearrangement joins TRBV25-1 to TRBJ2-6, with 7 nucleotides matching TRBD2. Trimming removed 7 bases from V and 3 bases from J; junction bases left unmatched: 6. Germline lookup yields CDR1 MGHDK and CDR2 SYGVNS. CDR3 size: 15 residues. CDR3 protein: CASTLGGYGANVLTF. The CDR3, as DNA: TGTGCCAGCACCCTGGGGGGGTATGGGGCCAACGTCCTGACTTTC.

The chain uses TRBV12-3 or TRBV12-4 and TRBJ2-1; D gene uncertain. This CDR3 has 12 residues. V was pared by 6 bases and J by 4 bases, with 7 bases between. CDR3 bases: TGTGCCAGCAGCAAAACTTACAATGAGCAGTTCTTC. It translates to CASSKTYNEQFF.

CDR3 in amino acids: CASSLGLGAYNEQFF. The CDR3, as DNA: TGTGCCAGCAGTTTGGGACTAGGGGCCTACAATGAGCAGTTCTTC. V and J are TRBV6-2 or TRBV6-3 and TRBJ2-1, with 8 positions matching TRBD2. From germline, CDR1 is MNHEY and CDR2 SVGEGT. This CDR3 has 15 amino acids. Trimming removed 4 bases from V and 2 bases from J; junction bases left unmatched: 4.

The chain recombines TRBV27 with TRBJ1-4; TRBD1 aligns across 7 bases. The V gene end was trimmed by 4 bases and the J gene end by 8 bases; junction bases not matched to a gene: 13. Germline V gives CDR1 MNHEY, CDR2 SMNVEV (reference sequence). CDR3 length: 16 amino acids. As DNA, the CDR3 is TGTGCCAGCAGTTACCGTCTATCGACAGGGAAGGAAAAACTGTTTTTT. The encoded protein is CASSYRLSTGKEKLFF.

The chain combines TRBV7-3 with TRBJ2-1; perhaps TRBD2 as D (7 bases). The CDR3 covers 18 residues. With 5 bases removed from V and 1 base from J, the gap between germline ends came to 21 bases. Germline V lookup: CDR1 SGHTA, CDR2 FQGTGA. This CDR3 is CASSRRGGSGTSYNEQFF. CDR3 nucleotide sequence: TGTGCCAGCAGCCGTCGTGGGGGCAGCGGGACATCCTACAATGAGCAGTTCTTC.

The J gene is TRBJ2-3, the V gene TRBV23-1, with D possibly TRBD2 on 5 matching bases. Being an ORF, TRBV23-1 has a function that is uncertain. This CDR3 comprises 21 residues. The ends were cut back, 0 bases at V and 0 bases at J, with 25 bases in the middle. For the CDR3, the DNA is TGCGCCAGCAGTCAATCCAAGAGGGTGATTACAACTTTAACTAGCACAGATACGCAGTATTTT. Amino acid sequence: CASSQSKRVITTLTSTDTQYF.

The V call is TRBV3-1 (or the pseudogene TRBV3-2), the J call TRBJ2-1; D gene unclear. The CDR3 runs 13 residues. CDR1 LGHDT and CDR2 YNNKEL come from the germline V gene (reference sequence). V gave up 2 bases and J gave up 7 bases, with 9 bases separating them. CDR3 sequence: CASSQFPRNEQFF. The CDR3 coding sequence is TGTGCCAGCAGCCAATTCCCACGGAATGAGCAGTTCTTC.

The chain has TRBV9 and TRBJ2-7; 8 nucleotides agree with TRBD1. Trimming cost V 3 bases and J 6 bases; bases outside gene matches: 5. The CDR3 loop spans 13 amino acids. Looked up from germline, CDR1 is SGDLS and CDR2 is YYNGEE. CDR3 protein: CASSGTGISEQYF. The CDR3 DNA reads as TGTGCCAGCAGCGGGACAGGGATCTCCGAGCAGTACTTC.

The chain couples TRBV5-1 to TRBJ2-1; 8 bases fit TRBD1. The V gene end was trimmed by 2 bases and the J gene end by 9 bases; junction bases not matched to a gene: 10. Germline V gene data show CDR1 as SGHRS and CDR2 as YFSETQ. This CDR3 is built from 15 residues. CDR3 nucleotides: TGCGCCAGCAGCTTTTCAACAGGGGGTCTCAGTGAGCAGTTCTTC. This translates into CASSFSTGGLSEQFF.

V usage is TRBV2 and J usage is TRBJ2-2; tentative D call: TRBD1 (6 bases). Germline CDR1 reads SNHLY; CDR2 reads FYNNEI. The CDR3 totals 14 residues. V lost 6 bases to trimming and J lost 9 bases, with 17 bases between them. The CDR3 spells CASRADRSSWELFF. The CDR3 region has the DNA TGTGCCAGCAGGGCCGACAGGTCCAGCTGGGAGCTGTTTTTT.